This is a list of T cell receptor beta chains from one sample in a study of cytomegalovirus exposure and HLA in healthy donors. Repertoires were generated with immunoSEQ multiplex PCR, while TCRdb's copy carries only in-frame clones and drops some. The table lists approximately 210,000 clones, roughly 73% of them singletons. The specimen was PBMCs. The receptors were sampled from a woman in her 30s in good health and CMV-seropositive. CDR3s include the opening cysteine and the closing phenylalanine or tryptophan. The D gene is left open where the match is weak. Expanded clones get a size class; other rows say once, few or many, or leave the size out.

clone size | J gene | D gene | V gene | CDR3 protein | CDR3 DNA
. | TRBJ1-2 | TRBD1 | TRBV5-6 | CASSLKRQGPWGYTF | TGTGCCAGCAGCCTAAAACGACAGGGCCCTTGGGGCTACACCTTC
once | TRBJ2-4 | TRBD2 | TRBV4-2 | CASSQVSASGGNIQYF | TGTGCCAGCAGCCAAGTCTCGGCTAGCGGGGGAAACATTCAGTACTTC
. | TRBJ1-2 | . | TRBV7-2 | CASRPVWTGFLNYGYTF | TGTGCCAGCAGACCGGTATGGACGGGATTTCTCAACTATGGCTACACCTTC
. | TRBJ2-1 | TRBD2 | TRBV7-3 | CASSLVAGAYNEQFF | TGTGCCAGCAGCTTAGTAGCGGGGGCGTACAATGAGCAGTTCTTC
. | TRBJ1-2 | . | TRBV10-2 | CASSRDFAYGYTF | TGCGCCAGCTCCCGGGACTTCGCATATGGCTACACCTTC
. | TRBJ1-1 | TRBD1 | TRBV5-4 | CASSLPRQGATEAFF | TGTGCCAGCAGCTTACCTAGACAGGGGGCCACTGAAGCTTTCTTT
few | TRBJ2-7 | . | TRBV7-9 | CASSLRGEVVGNEQYF | TGTGCCAGCAGCTTGAGAGGGGAGGTTGTAGGGAACGAGCAGTACTTC
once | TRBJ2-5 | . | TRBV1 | CTSSQLQGLAGDKSSETQYF | TGCACCAGCAGCCAACTCCAGGGACTAGCGGGGGACAAGTCGTCAGAGACCCAGTACTTC
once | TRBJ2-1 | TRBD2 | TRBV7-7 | CASSAASGSSEQFF | TGTGCCAGCAGCGCCGCTAGCGGGAGTTCTGAGCAGTTCTTC
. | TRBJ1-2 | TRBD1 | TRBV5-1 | CASSLGDREHGYTF | TGCGCCAGCAGCTTGGGGGACAGGGAGCACGGCTACACCTTC
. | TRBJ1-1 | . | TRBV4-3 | CASSQDGLNTEAFF | TGCGCCAGCAGCCAAGATGGGCTGAACACTGAAGCTTTCTTT
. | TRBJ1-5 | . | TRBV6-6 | CASRSTNVLNNQPQHF | TGTGCCAGCAGATCTACTAATGTCCTCAACAATCAGCCCCAGCATTTT
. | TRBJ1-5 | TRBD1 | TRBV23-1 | CASSSRQGVQPQHF | TGCGCCAGCAGTTCACGACAGGGTGTCCAGCCCCAGCATTTT
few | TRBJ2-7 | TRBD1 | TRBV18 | CASSPWDRSQEQYF | TGTGCCAGCTCACCATGGGACAGGTCACAGGAGCAGTACTTC
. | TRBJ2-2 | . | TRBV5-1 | CASSLFGANTGELFF | TGCGCCAGCAGCTTGTTTGGAGCTAACACCGGGGAGCTGTTTTTT
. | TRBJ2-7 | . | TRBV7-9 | CASSPGASSYEQYF | TGTGCCAGCAGCCCAGGGGCGAGCTCCTACGAGCAGTACTTC
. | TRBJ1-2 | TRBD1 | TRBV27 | CASRSTRDRHNYGYTF | TGTGCCAGCCGAAGCACCAGGGACAGACATAACTATGGCTACACCTTC
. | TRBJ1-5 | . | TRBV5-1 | CASSLEASGQPQHF | TGCGCCAGCAGCTTGGAAGCTTCGGGGCAGCCCCAGCATTTT
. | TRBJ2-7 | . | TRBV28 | CASLHSLHYEQYF | TGTGCCAGCCTTCACAGTCTGCACTACGAGCAGTACTTC
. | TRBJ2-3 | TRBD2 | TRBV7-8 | CASSFSGSQITDTQYF | TGTGCCAGCAGCTTTAGCGGGAGCCAGATCACAGATACGCAGTATTTT
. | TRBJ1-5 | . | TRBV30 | CAWSFGAQGPQHF | TGTGCCTGGAGCTTTGGGGCCCAAGGCCCCCAGCATTTT
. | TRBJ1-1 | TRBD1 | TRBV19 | CASSKTRQGNNEAFF | TGTGCCAGTAGTAAAACTCGACAGGGTAACAATGAAGCTTTCTTT
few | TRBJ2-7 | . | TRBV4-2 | CASSQEMGRTAYEQYF | TGTGCCAGCAGCCAAGAGATGGGGAGGACGGCCTACGAGCAGTACTTC
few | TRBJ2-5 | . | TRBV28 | CASISSQGPLETQYF | TGTGCCAGCATCTCGAGTCAGGGGCCCTTGGAGACCCAGTACTTC
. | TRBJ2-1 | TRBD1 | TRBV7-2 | CASSSPRQGGEQFF | TGTGCCAGCAGCTCCCCCCGACAGGGGGGTGAGCAGTTCTTC
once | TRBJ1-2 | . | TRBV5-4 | CASRPDSANYGYTF | TGTGCCAGCAGACCGGACTCAGCCAACTATGGCTACACCTTC
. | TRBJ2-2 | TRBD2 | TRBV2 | CARLAGERLFF | TGTGCCAGACTAGCGGGGGAACGGCTGTTTTTT
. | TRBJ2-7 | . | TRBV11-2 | CASSADGYSYEQYF | TGTGCCAGCAGCGCCGACGGGTACTCCTACGAGCAGTACTTC
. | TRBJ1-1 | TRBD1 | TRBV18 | CASSPRQGAGTEAFF | TGTGCCAGCTCACCCCGACAGGGGGCAGGCACTGAAGCTTTCTTT
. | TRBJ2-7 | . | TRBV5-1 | CASSPGSTHERYF | TGCGCCAGCAGCCCGGGATCTACCCACGAGCGGTACTTC
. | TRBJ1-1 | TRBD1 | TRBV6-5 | CASSPGQGRTEAFF | TGTGCCAGCAGCCCCGGACAGGGGAGGACTGAAGCTTTCTTT
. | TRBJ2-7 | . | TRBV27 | CASSLYRAGEQYF | TGTGCCAGCAGTCTGTACAGGGCCGGCGAGCAGTACTTC
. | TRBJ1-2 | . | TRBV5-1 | CASRPMTAGGGYTF | TGCGCCAGCAGACCTATGACCGCAGGTGGGGGCTACACCTTC
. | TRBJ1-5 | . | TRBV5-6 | CASSLGAGSQTQPQHF | TGTGCCAGCAGCTTGGGCGCGGGTAGTCAAACCCAGCCCCAGCATTTT
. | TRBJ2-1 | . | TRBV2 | CASRGGRSHSYNEQFF | TGTGCCAGCAGGGGGGGTCGGTCCCACTCCTACAATGAGCAGTTCTTC
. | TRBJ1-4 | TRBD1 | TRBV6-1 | CASVLQGAFNEKLFF | TGTGCCAGCGTCTTACAGGGGGCTTTTAATGAAAAACTGTTTTTT
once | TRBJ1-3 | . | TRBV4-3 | CASSQYRDPGNTIYF | TGCGCCAGCAGCCAATACAGGGACCCTGGAAACACCATATATTTT
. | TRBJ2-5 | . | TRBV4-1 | CASSQDLNLAGETQYF | TGCGCCAGCAGCCAAGATCTAAATCTGGCAGGAGAGACCCAGTACTTC
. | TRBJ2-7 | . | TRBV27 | CASSLAVSSYEQYF | TGTGCCAGCAGTTTAGCGGTAAGCTCCTACGAGCAGTACTTC
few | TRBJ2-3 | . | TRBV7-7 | CASSRYQGTDTQYF | TGTGCCAGCAGCAGATACCAGGGGACAGATACGCAGTATTTT
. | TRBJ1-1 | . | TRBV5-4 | CASSPGVGIRTEAFF | TGTGCCAGCAGTCCAGGGGTGGGGATAAGGACTGAAGCTTTCTTT
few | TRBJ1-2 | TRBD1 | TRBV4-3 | CASSSRTGGLGYTF | TGCGCCAGCAGCTCGCGGACAGGGGGCCTTGGCTACACCTTC
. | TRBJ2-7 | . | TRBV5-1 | CANSLFISSYEQYF | TGCGCCAACAGCTTGTTTATAAGCTCCTACGAGCAGTACTTC
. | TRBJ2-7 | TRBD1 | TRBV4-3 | CASSLLTGGRYEQYF | TGCGCCAGCAGCCTCCTGACAGGGGGCCGATACGAGCAGTACTTC
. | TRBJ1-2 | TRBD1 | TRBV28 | CASSLPRDRVGGYTF | TGTGCCAGCAGTCTGCCCAGAGACAGGGTTGGTGGCTACACCTTC
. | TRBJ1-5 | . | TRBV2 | CASSELSEGQPQHF | TGTGCCAGCAGTGAATTGTCGGAGGGTCAGCCCCAGCATTTT
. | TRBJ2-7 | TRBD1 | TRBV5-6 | CASSGQGVVVEQYF | TGTGCCAGCTCGGGACAGGGGGTAGTGGTCGAGCAGTACTTC
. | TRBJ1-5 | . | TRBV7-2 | CASSPTVTNQPQHF | TGTGCCAGCAGTCCGACAGTGACAAATCAGCCCCAGCATTTT
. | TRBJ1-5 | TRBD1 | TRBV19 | CASGRGRDRGGQPQHF | TGTGCCAGTGGCCGTGGTAGGGACAGGGGTGGTCAGCCCCAGCATTTT
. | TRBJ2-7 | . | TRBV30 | CAWSSAYEQYF | TGTGCCTGGAGCTCCGCGTACGAGCAGTACTTC